This T cell receptor (beta chain) was obtained from a study of cytomegalovirus exposure and HLA in healthy donors. Whole-study results and caveats: There were 150 to 200 TCR beta chains listed as cytomegalovirus-associated.

V gave up 6 bases and J gave up 2 bases, with 16 bases separating them. Germline V gene data show CDR1 as MDHEN and CDR2 as SYDVKM. This CDR3 contains 15 residues. PCR involved 60 Vbeta and 13 Jbeta primers. Generated by immunoSEQ multiplex PCR, the TCRdb table keeps only in-frame clones and is missing some. This sample has over 150,000 clones; around nine tenths occur once, and the top ten carry 0.8% to 1%. On this clone: Antigen: not known.

This TCR derives from a woman aged 25 to 39 in good health and CMV-seronegative. The sequenced sample consisted of PBMCs. This chain links TRBV28 with TRBJ2-5; D is perhaps TRBD2 (6 bases). This CDR3 is CASSRGGGLQETQYF. The CDR3 coding sequence is TGTGCCAGCAGCCGGGGTGGAGGGCTACAAGAGACCCAGTACTTC.